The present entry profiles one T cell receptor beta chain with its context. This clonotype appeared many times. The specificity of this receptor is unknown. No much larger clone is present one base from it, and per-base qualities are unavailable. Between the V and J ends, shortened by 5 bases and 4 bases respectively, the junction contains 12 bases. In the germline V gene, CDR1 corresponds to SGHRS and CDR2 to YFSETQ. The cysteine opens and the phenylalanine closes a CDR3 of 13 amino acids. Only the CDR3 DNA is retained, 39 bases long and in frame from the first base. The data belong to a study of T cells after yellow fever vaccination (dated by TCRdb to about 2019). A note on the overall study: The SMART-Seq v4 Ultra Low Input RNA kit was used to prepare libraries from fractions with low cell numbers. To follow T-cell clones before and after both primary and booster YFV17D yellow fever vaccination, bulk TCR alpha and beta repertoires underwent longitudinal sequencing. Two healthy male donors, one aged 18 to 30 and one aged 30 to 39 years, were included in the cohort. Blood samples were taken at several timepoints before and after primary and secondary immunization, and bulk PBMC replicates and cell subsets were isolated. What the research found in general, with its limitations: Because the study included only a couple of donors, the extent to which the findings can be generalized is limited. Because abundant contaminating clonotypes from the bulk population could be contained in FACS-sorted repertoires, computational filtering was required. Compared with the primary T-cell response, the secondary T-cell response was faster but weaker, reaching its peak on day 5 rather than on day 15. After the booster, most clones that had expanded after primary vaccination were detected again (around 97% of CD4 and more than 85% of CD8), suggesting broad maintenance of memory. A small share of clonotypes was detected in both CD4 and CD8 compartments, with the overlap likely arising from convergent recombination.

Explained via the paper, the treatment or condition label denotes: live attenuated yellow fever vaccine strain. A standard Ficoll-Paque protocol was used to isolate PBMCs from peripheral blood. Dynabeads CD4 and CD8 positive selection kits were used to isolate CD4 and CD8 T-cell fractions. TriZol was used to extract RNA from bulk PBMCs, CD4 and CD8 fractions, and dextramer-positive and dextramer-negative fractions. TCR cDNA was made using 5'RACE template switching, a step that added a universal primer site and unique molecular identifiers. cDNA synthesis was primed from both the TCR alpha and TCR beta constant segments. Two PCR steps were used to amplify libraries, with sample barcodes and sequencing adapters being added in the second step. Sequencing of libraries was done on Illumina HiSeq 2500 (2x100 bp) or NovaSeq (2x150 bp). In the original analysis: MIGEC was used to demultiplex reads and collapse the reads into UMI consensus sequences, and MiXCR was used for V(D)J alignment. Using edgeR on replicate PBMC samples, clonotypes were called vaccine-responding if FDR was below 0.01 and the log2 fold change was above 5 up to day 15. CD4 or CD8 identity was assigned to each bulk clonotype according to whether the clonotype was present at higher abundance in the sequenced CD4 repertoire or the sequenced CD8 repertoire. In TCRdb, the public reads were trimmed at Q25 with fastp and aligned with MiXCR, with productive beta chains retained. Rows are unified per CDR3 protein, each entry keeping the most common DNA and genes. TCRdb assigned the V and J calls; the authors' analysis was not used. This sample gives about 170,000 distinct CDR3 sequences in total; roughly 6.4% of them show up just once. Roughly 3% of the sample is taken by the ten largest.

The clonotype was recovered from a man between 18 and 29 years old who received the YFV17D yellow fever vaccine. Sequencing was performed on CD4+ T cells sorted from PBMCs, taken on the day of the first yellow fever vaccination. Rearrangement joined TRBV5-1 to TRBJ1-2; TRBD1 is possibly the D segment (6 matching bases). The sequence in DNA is TGCGCCAGCAGGCCTCTGGACAGCTATGGCTACACCTTC. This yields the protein CASRPLDSYGYTF.